This T cell receptor beta chain was captured in a study of CD8+ T cells in alopecia areata. Study-wide context: The share of scalp area affected provided the severity score for treated patients. Study findings and constraints: The study found tofacitinib significantly decreased scalp clonality and expanded CD8+ clones among the top 100.

Described treatment: oral pan-JAK inhibitor, 5-10 mg twice daily. Alopecia areata patients provided lesional scalp punch biopsies and peripheral blood. With respect to this clone: Its antigen is as yet unknown.

Germline CDR1 and CDR2: SGHTA and FQGTGA. The CDR3 has 15 residues. Trimming removed 5 bases from V and 6 bases from J, with 18 bases in between. Sequencing templates came from extracted RNA that was reverse transcribed into cDNA. Libraries were prepared by immunoSEQ multiplex PCR; TCRdb keeps only in-frame clonotypes and omits some of them. The data contain 4,500 to 5,000 clones, more than 85% of them singletons. This chain uses TRBV7-3 with TRBJ2-3, with D perhaps matching TRBD1 (6 bases). The sequence was collected from a human donor with alopecia areata. The sequencing used skin, collected at week 4, from a patient treated with tofacitinib. The chain's CDR3 is CASSPTGGPGDTQYF. CDR3 nucleotides: TGTGCCAGCAGCCCCACTGGGGGCCCCGGGGATACGCAGTATTTT.